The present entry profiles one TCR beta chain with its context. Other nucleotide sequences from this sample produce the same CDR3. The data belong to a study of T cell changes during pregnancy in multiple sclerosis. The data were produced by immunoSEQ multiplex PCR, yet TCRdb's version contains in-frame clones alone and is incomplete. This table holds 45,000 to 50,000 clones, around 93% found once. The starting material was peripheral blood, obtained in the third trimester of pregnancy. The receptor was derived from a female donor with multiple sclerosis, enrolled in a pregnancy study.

The CDR3 region is CASSLAGTGGGYTF. The CDR3, as DNA: TGCGCCAGCAGCTTGGCCGGGACAGGAGGTGGCTACACCTTC. The chain uses TRBV5-1 and TRBJ1-2, with TRBD1 matching over 8 bases. The CDR3 length is 14 residues. J was trimmed by 7 bases and V by 0 bases; bases with no gene match: 5. The germline CDR1 and CDR2 sequences are SGHRS and YFSETQ.